The rows below give T cell receptor beta chains drawn from one sample of a study of monozygotic twins with inflammatory bowel disease. TCRdb reprocessed the 5' RACE reads and keeps a single row for each CDR3 protein, giving no DNA. The sample has some 400,000 distinct CDR3 sequences. Sequencing was done on a sample of blood. These receptor sequences come from a human donor with ulcerative colitis or Crohn's disease, or a healthy co-twin of an affected twin (not recorded which). The CDR3 runs from the conserved cysteine through the conserved F or W. Each record gives: J gene, V gene, CDR3 protein.

J gene: TRBJ1-1
V gene: TRBV5-5
CDR3 protein: CASSLMGNTEAFF

J gene: TRBJ1-6
V gene: TRBV10-3
CDR3 protein: CAISDRAPNSPLHF

J gene: TRBJ2-7
V gene: TRBV4-1
CDR3 protein: CASSQRDRGFPGEQYF

J gene: TRBJ2-7
V gene: TRBV16
CDR3 protein: CASSQDYRNGYEQYF

J gene: TRBJ2-1
V gene: TRBV7-9
CDR3 protein: CASSSRDFSSYNEQFF

J gene: TRBJ2-4
V gene: TRBV12-3/TRBV12-4
CDR3 protein: CASSRGQGATQYF

J gene: TRBJ2-2
V gene: TRBV19
CDR3 protein: CASSEDGGRAVGGELFF

J gene: TRBJ2-1
V gene: TRBV7-9
CDR3 protein: CASSLAPGTGSNNEQFF

J gene: TRBJ2-3
V gene: TRBV5-1
CDR3 protein: CASSLTSGRTGTDTQYF

J gene: TRBJ2-3
V gene: TRBV23-1
CDR3 protein: CASSQTGNEGTDTQYF

J gene: TRBJ1-1
V gene: TRBV7-9
CDR3 protein: CASRPAGPEAFF

J gene: TRBJ1-1
V gene: TRBV12-3/TRBV12-4
CDR3 protein: CASSLRASEAFF